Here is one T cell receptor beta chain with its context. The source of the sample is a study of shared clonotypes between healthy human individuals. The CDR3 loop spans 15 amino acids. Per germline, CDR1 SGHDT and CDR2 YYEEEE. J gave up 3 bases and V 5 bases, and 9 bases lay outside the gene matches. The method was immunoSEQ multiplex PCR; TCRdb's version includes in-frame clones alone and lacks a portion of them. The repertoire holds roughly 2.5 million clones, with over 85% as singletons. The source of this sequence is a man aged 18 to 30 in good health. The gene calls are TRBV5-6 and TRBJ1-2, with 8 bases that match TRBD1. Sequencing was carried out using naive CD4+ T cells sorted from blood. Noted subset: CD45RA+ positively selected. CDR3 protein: CASRSKQGAYYGYTF. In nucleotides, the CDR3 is TGTGCCAGCAGATCAAAGCAGGGGGCATACTATGGCTACACCTTC. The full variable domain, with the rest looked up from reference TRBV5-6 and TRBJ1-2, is DAGVTQSPTHLIKTRGQQVTLRCSPKSGHDTVSWYQQALGQGPQFIFQYYEEEERQRGNFPDRFSGHQFPNYSSELNVNALLLGDSALYLCASRSKQGAYYGYTFGSGTRLTVV.